This T cell receptor (beta chain) was identified in a study of early stage breast cancer tumors (dated by TCRdb to about 2017). About the study as a whole: Of the roughly 16 invasive breast tumors, more than 9 were found to be estrogen receptor-positive, progesterone receptor-positive and HER2-negative. The samples as a whole yielded a few million detected templates, corresponding to about a million unique clonotypes. On average, each sample got about 10-fold read coverage. Of the roughly twelve ER+/PR+/HER2- tumors, eight were classified as invasive ductal carcinomas and four as invasive lobular carcinomas.

Two independent genomic DNA replicates were amplified for each sample, with approximately 0.5 ug used for blood and about 1.5 ug for tumor or normal breast. TCRB sequencing of genomic DNA was carried out with the ImmunoSeq Intro kit according to the manufacturer's instructions. Multiplex PCR was run for roughly 30 cycles using proprietary primers and spike-in control sequences for absolute quantification. Single-end 150-bp reads were used to sequence an 87-bp fragment covering the CDR3 and the flanking V and J genes. Each lane of an Illumina MiSeq using version 3.0 chemistry carried seven multiplexed samples, with two replicates per sample. Concerning the study's data processing: Raw data were processed by the vendor's proprietary pipeline, with both replicates merged into one result per sample. To define clonotypes, the study grouped productive rearrangements that shared the V-gene family, CDR3 amino acid sequence and J-gene segment. Clonality was computed as 1 minus the normalized Shannon entropy (Pielou evenness) of TCRB abundances. T cell density was estimated as total templates divided by the number of input cells, with the number of input cells inferred from the DNA input amount. Recon was used with default parameters to estimate total repertoire diversity and clonality. A clonotype was considered tumor-enriched if its abundance in tumor exceeded 0.1% and was at least 32-fold higher than its abundance in normal breast. The clones in this table, taken by TCRdb from immuneACCESS, are in-frame only. Not every clone is retained; where verified, under half of the shortfall comes from an unresolved V gene, and the cause of the rest is unknown. For V, J and clone size, that table is used; D and trimming come from the DNA. Here the sample has 32,000 or so clones; 72% occur a single time. The top ten constitute around 35% of the sample.

The paper's findings and limits, for the study overall: Compared with adjacent normal breast tissue, tumors had higher clonality and approximately 2.5-fold greater T cell density. Chain pairing and functional markers such as CD4, CD8 and FOXP3 were not captured by bulk genomic DNA sequencing of unsorted cells. The small cohort size prevented analysis by tumor subtype. Enriched TCRB sequences shared across patients were mostly commonly generated sequences, unlikely to play an important role in the tumor microenvironment. Greater similarity was observed between blood and normal breast repertoires than between blood and tumor repertoires, and tumor was distinguished from normal in about 90% of the 16 patients when each tissue was compared with blood.

The study profiled bulk TCR beta-chain repertoires in matched peripheral blood, tumor and adjacent normal breast tissue taken from approximately 15 patients with early-stage breast cancer. Before surgery, roughly 4.5-11 mL of whole blood was collected into EDTA tubes and then processed within 2 hours. Ficoll-Paque centrifugation in SepMate-50 tubes was used to isolate peripheral blood mononuclear cells. PBMCs were cryopreserved in aliquots of about 2 to 4 million cells in roughly 90% FBS with around 10% DMSO and kept in liquid nitrogen. Genomic DNA was extracted with the Qiagen AllPrep DNA/RNA Mini kit. This clone was seen a few times. The antigen this receptor binds is unknown. One base away there is no much larger clone; base qualities are not given. What was sequenced was blood. The clonotype comes from a person in their fifties with breast cancer.

CDR3 region: CAWRQAGGTETQYF. The bases read TGTGCCTGGAGACAGGCGGGAGGGACGGAGACCCAGTACTTC. The chain is made from TRBV30 and TRBJ2-5; TRBD2 agrees with 9 junctional bases. Germline trimming: 3 bases from V, 5 bases from J; junction bases outside gene matches: 7. Including cysteine and phenylalanine, the CDR3 has 14 amino acids. Of the read, only the CDR3 DNA is kept; its 42 bases are in frame from base 1. The germline V gene (reference sequence) provides CDR1 GTSNPN and CDR2 SVGIG.